The 13 T cell receptor beta chains below were found in one sample sequenced in a study of OX40 agonist ivuxolimab in advanced cancers. TCRdb's copy holds only in-frame clones and misses some; the assay was immunoSEQ multiplex PCR. The table has about 69,000 clones, about three quarters seen once. The sample was CD4+ or CD8+ T cells sorted from blood, taken in a trial of the OX40 agonist ivuxolimab. These TCRs come from an adult with an advanced solid tumor such as melanoma, head and neck, liver or kidney cancer.

The chain joins TRBV11-1 to TRBJ2-3; the D gene could be TRBD1 or TRBD2 (7 bases each). Looked up from germline, CDR1 is SGHAT and CDR2 is FQDESV (reference sequence). Trimming stripped 2 bases from V and 1 base from J, with 13 bases between. The CDR3 contains 16 residues. The CDR3 bases are TGTGCCAGCAGCTTACAGGGGGGGTCGGGCACAGATACGCAGTATTTT. Translating it yields CASSLQGGSGTDTQYF.

The J gene is TRBJ2-1, the V gene TRBV30; the match to TRBD2 covers 7 bases. Germline lookup yields CDR1 GTSNPN and CDR2 SVGIG (reference sequence). V shed 0 bases, J shed 4 bases, and the junction held 6 bases outside the gene matches. The CDR3 spans 15 residues. The CDR3 loop is CAWSVASGPYNEQFF. The DNA for the CDR3 is TGTGCCTGGAGTGTAGCTAGCGGACCATACAATGAGCAGTTCTTC.

V usage is TRBV28 and J usage is TRBJ1-5; D perhaps matches TRBD1 (5 bases). This CDR3 has 15 residues. The germline gives CDR1 MDHEN, CDR2 SYDVKM. V was trimmed by 5 bases and J by 1 base, leaving 12 bases between them. The CDR3 nucleotides read TGTGCCAGCAGTAAACAGGAATTGAGCAATCAGCCCCAGCATTTT. This sequence encodes CASSKQELSNQPQHF.

The chain joins TRBV19 to TRBJ1-5; the D is unclear. Per the germline V gene, CDR1 is LNHDA and CDR2 is SQIVND (reference sequence). This CDR3 region has 13 residues. Trimming removed 8 bases at V and 2 bases at J, with 10 bases between. The CDR3 DNA sequence: TGTGCCAGTCACAGCCGAGGCAATCAGCCCCAGCATTTT. Translating it yields CASHSRGNQPQHF.

This rearrangement joins TRBV6-1 to TRBJ2-5, with TRBD1 identical over 8 bases. The germline V gene encodes CDR1 MNHNS and CDR2 SASEGT. The CDR3 has 15 amino acids. V gave up 6 bases and J gave up 2 bases; unmatched junction bases: 8. The CDR3 DNA is TGTGCCAGCAGCAGGACAGGGAACGGTCAAGAGACCCAGTACTTC. It specifies CASSRTGNGQETQYF.

This chain links TRBV9 with TRBJ1-4, with D hard to call. The V gene lost 0 bases and the J gene lost 2 bases, with 11 bases spanning the gap. The CDR3 is 16 residues long. Germline-derived CDR1 and CDR2 are SGDLS and YYNGEE. CDR3 sequence reads: CASSVAAGWTNEKLFF. The CDR3, as DNA: TGTGCCAGCAGCGTAGCGGCAGGCTGGACTAATGAAAAACTGTTTTTT. Full variable domain (rest looked up from reference TRBV9 and TRBJ1-4): DSGVTQTPKHLITATGQRVTLRCSPRSGDLSVYWYQQSLDQGLQFLIQYYNGEERAKGNILERFSAQQFPDLHSELNLSSLELGDSALYFCASSVAAGWTNEKLFFGSGTQLSVL.

The CDR3 nucleotides read TGTGCCTGGACACCCCACTCTAGGAATTCACCCCTCCACTTT. It yields the protein CAWTPHSRNSPLHF. V is TRBV30 and J is TRBJ1-6; D not resolved. This CDR3 region has 14 residues. The V end was cut by 4 bases, the J end by 7 bases, with 14 bases between. CDR1 GTSNPN and CDR2 SVGIG come from the germline V gene (reference sequence).

The gene calls are TRBV5-1 and TRBJ2-2; 10 bases match TRBD2. Unmatched junction bases numbered 9, after V lost 5 bases and J lost 5 bases. The CDR3 covers 16 residues. CDR1 and CDR2 from the germline V gene are SGHRS and YFSETQ. In DNA, the CDR3 is TGCGCCAGCAGTTCCGGGACTAGCGAAACTACCGGGGAGCTGTTTTTT. Translation: CASSSGTSETTGELFF.

The V and J genes are TRBV7-9 and TRBJ1-1, with a weak D call TRBD1 (5 bases). Trimming left V 7 bases short and J 1 base short, with 13 bases between. This CDR3 region has 14 residues. CDR1 SEHNR and CDR2 FQNEAQ come from the germline V gene (reference sequence). Here the CDR3 DNA reads TGTGCCAGCACCCCGGACACTACGAACACTGAAGCTTTCTTT. Its translation is CASTPDTTNTEAFF.

This clone was found once. The V gene is TRBV5-1, the J gene TRBJ1-1; D possibly corresponds to TRBD1 (5 bases). The germline gives CDR1 SGHRS, CDR2 YFSETQ. This CDR3 has 14 residues. Between the trimmed V and J ends, which lost 2 bases and 4 bases, there was a span of 12 bases. The CDR3 DNA follows: TGCGCCAGCAGCTTCGGGGGTCGGGGCACTGAAGCTTTCTTT. Translating gives CASSFGGRGTEAFF.

The V gene is TRBV29-1, the J gene TRBJ1-2, with 12 nucleotides matching TRBD1. The germline gives CDR1 SQVTM, CDR2 ANQGSEA. The CDR3 spans 14 residues. Trimming cost V 7 bases and J 0 bases; bases outside gene matches: 3. In DNA, the CDR3 is TGCAGCGCCAGGGACAGGGGGCCTAACTATGGCTACACCTTC. It yields the protein CSARDRGPNYGYTF. Complete variable domain (other parts from reference TRBV29-1 and TRBJ1-2): SAVISQKPSRDICQRGTSLTIQCQVDSQVTMMFWYRQQPGQSLTLIATANQGSEATYESGFVIDKFPISRPNLTFSTLTVSNMSPEDSSIYLCSARDRGPNYGYTFGSGTRLTVV.

The chain couples TRBV2 to TRBJ2-5, with 7 nucleotides matching TRBD2. CDR3 length: 11 residues. Per germline, CDR1 SNHLY and CDR2 FYNNEI. After removal of 4 bases from V and 13 bases from J, the junction contained 6 bases not matched to a gene. The CDR3 nucleotides are TGTGCCAGCAGTGGGGAGGGAGAATCGTACTTC. It translates to CASSGEGESYF.

The rearrangement joins TRBV2 to TRBJ2-2; maybe TRBD2 (6 bases). The CDR3 runs 14 residues. Germline V CDR1 and CDR2: SNHLY, FYNNEI. Trimming stripped 4 bases from V and 5 bases from J, with 11 bases between. The CDR3: CASSVRGGTGELFF. DNA for the CDR3: TGTGCCAGCAGTGTCCGGGGAGGTACCGGGGAGCTGTTTTTT. The full variable domain, completed using reference TRBV2 and TRBJ2-2, is EPEVTQTPSHQVTQMGQEVILRCVPISNHLYFYWYRQILGQKVEFLVSFYNNEISEKSEIFDDQFSVERPDGSNFTLKIRSTKLEDSAMYFCASSVRGGTGELFFGEGSRLTVL.